Given below is one T cell receptor (beta chain) in context. This clonotype was observed many times. Which antigen it targets is not known. Per-base quality was not reported, and no clone a single base away is much larger than it. 500 ng RNA was reverse transcribed with SuperScript III using primers against the alpha and beta constant regions. Separate alpha and beta chain libraries were generated by chain-specific third strand synthesis with multiplexing indices. The protocol used a single primer pair to amplify all rearrangements within a chain, which avoided primer bias, and attached molecular barcodes to each cDNA molecule. The SP2 sequencing primer site and a random hexamer were carried on a 5' RACE adapter, to which purified cDNA was joined by T4 RNA Ligase 1. With slow temperature ramps used to favor optimal annealing, second strand synthesis was primed from the SP2 site with Phusion polymerase. The 12-nucleotide barcode on each molecule comprised two random hexamer sequences, both introduced before amplification and concatenated. A brief initial PCR introduced P5 and P7 adapter elements together with a second index, and a roughly 23-cycle amplification PCR using P5s and P7 primers was subsequently performed. The libraries went through approximately 27 PCR cycles in total, were quantified on a Qubit, were sized on a Bioanalyzer, and were diluted to around 3.7 nM. Normalized libraries were sequenced on an Illumina MiSeq with 2 x 250 paired-end kits. Into approximately 10 ul Tris-Cl, the reverse transcription reactions were eluted following cleanup on MinElute columns. The adapter ligations were run for roughly 21 hours at 16 degrees C, and AMPure XP beads at a 1:1 ratio were afterwards used to clean them. In the source study's methods: A modified Decombinator processed the demultiplexed FASTQ files and output V, J, insert and barcode information. Sequences that shared a barcode but differed from the dominant sequence were treated as errors and discarded, and barcodes were clustered at Levenshtein distance 3 and counted to estimate the original cDNA molecules. For downstream analyses, the R packages ineq, vegan, igraph and RCytoscape were used, along with IMGT nomenclature and CDR3 definitions. The authors computed V gene usage over distinct sequences and counted each TCR a single time to avoid skew from clonal expansion. Whenever two unique CDR3 amino acid sequences within a donor differed by a single Levenshtein edit, similarity networks linked them. In the repertoires, a search was made for a compiled set of published HIV-specific CDR3s (roughly 97 alpha, several hundred beta) and CMV-specific CDR3s (approximately 13 alpha, a few hundred beta). It was shown by random subsampling to size-matched repertoires that the decreased diversity of patients was not caused by their lower sequence numbers. TCRdb redid the processing of the public reads, applying fastp at Q25 and MiXCR, and retained in-frame beta chains. Identical CDR3 proteins give one entry, which carries the most common genes and DNA. Clone size and V and J calls follow TCRdb, not the original study. Recorded for this sample are 15,000 to 20,000 distinct CDR3 sequences; around 5.5% of them occurred a single time. The top ten hold under 2.5% of the sample.

The data belong to a study of HIV-infected patients and healthy controls (dated by TCRdb to the mid-2010s). About the full investigation: The question the study tested was whether immune perturbation and reconstitution could be captured by deep TCR repertoire sequencing of small blood samples from HIV patients. Summary of the overall study and its limitations: In the study, no determination of donor HLA types was made. By Jaccard index and by the count of highly shared sequences, healthy controls shared more CDR3s between individuals than HIV+ patients did. Differing numbers of distinct sequences in patients and controls hindered comparison, and size-matching assigned excessive weight to rare events in the HIV-infected data. Only sixteen HIV-infected individuals were processed, which the authors considered a major limit on how widely the findings apply. In size-matched repertoire data, the apparent post-therapy recovery of the Gini index in HIV-infected patients was not replicated. Roughly threefold more distinct CDR3s and higher Shannon diversity were observed in healthy control repertoires than in untreated HIV+ repertoires. Pairing of alpha and beta chains was not determined in the samples. Significantly different mean usage between HIV-infected patients and controls was observed for eight alpha and eight beta V genes. The observed differences in diversity could not be explained by the slight differences in age and sex profiles between the study cohorts. The use of whole blood limited sequencing depth and precluded separation of the dynamics of distinct T-cell subpopulations. Oligoclonality may be reflected in the significantly higher mean Gini indices of HIV-infected repertoires compared with controls. Most CMV-associated CDR3s became more frequent during therapy, although their change was not significant, whereas HIV-associated CDR3s showed a significant decrease in frequency. Alpha-chain CDR3s from MAIT cells occurred at high frequency in healthy controls but were severely depleted in HIV+ repertoires.

V is reduced by 1 base and J by 0 bases, leaving a spacing of 8 bases between them. The CDR3 spans 14 residues, from the cysteine through the phenylalanine. Only the CDR3 DNA stays, 42 bases, in frame from base 1. According to the germline V gene (reference sequence), CDR1 reads DFQATT and CDR2 reads SNEGSKA. Since whole blood was used without any cell fractionation, the repertoire reflected all peripheral T cells in unsorted form. As controls, ten healthy donors without infection were sampled, and four of the ten donors were sampled a second time about three months later. For RNA extraction, 2.5 to 3 ml of peripheral blood was drawn into Tempus tubes. Residual genomic DNA was removed with the TURBO-DNase kit and globin mRNA was depleted with GLOBINclear.

This sequence uses TRBV20-1 and TRBJ2-3; the D gene is perhaps TRBD1 or TRBD2, as each covers 5 bases. This TCR derives from an adult in good health. The sample comprised blood. The nucleotide sequence is TGCAGTGCTAGAGCCCGGGACAGCACAGATACGCAGTATTTT. Protein translation: CSARARDSTDTQYF.